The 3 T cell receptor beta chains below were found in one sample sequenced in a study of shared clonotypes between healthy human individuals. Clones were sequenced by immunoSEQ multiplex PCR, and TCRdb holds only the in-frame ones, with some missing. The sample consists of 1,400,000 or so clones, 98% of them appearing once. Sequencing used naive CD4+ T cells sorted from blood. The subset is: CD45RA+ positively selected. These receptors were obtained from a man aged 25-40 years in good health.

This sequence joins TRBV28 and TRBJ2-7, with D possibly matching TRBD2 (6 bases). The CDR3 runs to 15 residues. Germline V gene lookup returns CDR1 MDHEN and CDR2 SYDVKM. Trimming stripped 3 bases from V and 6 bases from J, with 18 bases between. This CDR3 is CASSFLSEGASEQYF. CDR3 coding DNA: TGTGCCAGCAGTTTTCTCTCGGAGGGAGCCTCCGAGCAGTACTTC.

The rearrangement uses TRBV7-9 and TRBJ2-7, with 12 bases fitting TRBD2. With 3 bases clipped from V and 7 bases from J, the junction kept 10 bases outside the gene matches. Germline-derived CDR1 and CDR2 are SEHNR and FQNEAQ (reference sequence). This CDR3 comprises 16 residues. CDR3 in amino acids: CASSFFRLAGAKEQYF. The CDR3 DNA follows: TGTGCCAGCAGCTTCTTCCGACTAGCGGGAGCGAAAGAGCAGTACTTC.

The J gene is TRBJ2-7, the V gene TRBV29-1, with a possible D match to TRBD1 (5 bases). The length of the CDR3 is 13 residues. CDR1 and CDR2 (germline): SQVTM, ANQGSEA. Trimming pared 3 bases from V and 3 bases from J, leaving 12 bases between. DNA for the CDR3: TGCAGCGTTGAGCAGGGAATCGGCTACGAGCAGTACTTC. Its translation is CSVEQGIGYEQYF.